The 28 T cell receptor beta chains given below trace back to one sample, sequenced in a study of blood T cell repertoires in COVID-19. Assay used: immunoSEQ multiplex PCR; TCRdb lists only in-frame clones, some missing. The data show some 340,000 clones, 85% seen once. Sequencing was carried out using peripheral blood. These TCRs come from a young woman with acute or convalescent COVID-19.

Remarks on this clone: Within the sample, other DNA sequences also encode this same CDR3. The J gene is TRBJ2-7, the V gene TRBV14; D gene uncertain. Deletions cut 1 base from V and 2 bases from J, with 12 bases between. Per the germline V gene, CDR1 is SGHDN and CDR2 is FVKESK. The CDR3 is 15 residues long. The CDR3 DNA is TGTGCCAGCAGCCAAGGGCTGGTGCCCACCTACGAGCAGTACTTC. This translates into CASSQGLVPTYEQYF. Using reference TRBV14 and TRBJ2-7 for the parts outside the CDR3, the full variable domain is EAGVTQFPSHSVIEKGQTVTLRCDPISGHDNLYWYRRVMGKEIKFLLHFVKESKQDESGMPNNRFLAERTGGTYSTLKVQPAELEDSGVYFCASSQGLVPTYEQYFGPGTRLTVT.

V and J are TRBV5-4 and TRBJ1-6, with TRBD1 identical over 8 bases. V trimming: 0 bases; J trimming: 11 bases; junction bases outside the gene matches: 10. The CDR3 runs to 16 residues. Germline assignment: CDR1 SGHNT and CDR2 YYREEE (reference sequence). The CDR3 protein is CASSLVLDRGPAPLHF. DNA of the CDR3: TGTGCCAGCAGCTTGGTATTAGACAGGGGCCCGGCACCCCTCCACTTT.

In regard to this clone: Additional DNA sequences in this sample encode the identical CDR3. The chain couples TRBV6-5 to TRBJ1-5; the D gene is possibly TRBD1 (5 bases). Germline loops: CDR1 MNHEY, CDR2 SVGAGI. Trimming took 6 bases from V and 0 from J, leaving 12 bases between them. The CDR3 contains 15 residues. The CDR3 nucleotides read TGTGCCAGCAGCCCCAGGGTCGGTAGCAATCAGCCCCAGCATTTT. Translation: CASSPRVGSNQPQHF.

The chain has TRBV24-1 and TRBJ2-2; tentative D call: TRBD1 (7 bases). The ends were cut back, 3 bases at V and 4 bases at J, with 14 bases in the middle. The V gene's germline CDR1 is KGHDR and CDR2 SFDVKD. The CDR3 sequence is 16 residues long. The CDR3 DNA reads as TGTGCCACCAGTGATCGGCGACAGGGAGGCACCGGGGAGCTGTTTTTT. This encodes CATSDRRQGGTGELFF.

This chain's CDR3 is CASSVFRLLVNELGRQETQYF. For the CDR3, the DNA is TGTGCCAGCAGCGTTTTCCGGTTGTTGGTAAACGAGTTAGGGAGACAAGAGACCCAGTACTTC. The chain carries TRBV9 and TRBJ2-5; TRBD2 is a possible D gene (5 bases). This CDR3 is built from 21 residues. Trimming took 2 bases from V and 2 from J, leaving 31 bases between them. Germline CDR1 reads SGDLS; CDR2 reads YYNGEE.

In its sample, this clone was seen once. DNA for the CDR3: TGTGCCAGCAAAGAGGCGGACAGGAACAGATTTTACGAGCAGTACTTC. Amino acid sequence: CASKEADRNRFYEQYF. The rearrangement links TRBV28 to TRBJ2-7, with TRBD1 matching 7 bases. Germline lookup yields CDR1 MDHEN and CDR2 SYDVKM. The CDR3 has 16 amino acids. V lost 7 bases and J lost 4; bases outside the gene matches: 16.

This chain links TRBV12-5 with TRBJ2-1; 10 bases align to TRBD1. V was clipped by 2 bases and J by 4 bases; unmatched bases: 11. This CDR3 spans 18 amino acids. Germline values: CDR1 LGHNT, CDR2 FRNRAP. CDR3 loop: CASGLFVRGQGGYNEQFF. The CDR3 nucleotides are TGTGCTAGTGGTTTGTTTGTTCGAGGACAGGGGGGGTACAATGAGCAGTTCTTC.

As concerns this clone: The DNA is omitted, as the CDR3 cannot be located on it reliably, and the CDR3 follows TCRdb's listing. This sequence joins TRBV19 and TRBJ1-5. The germline CDR1 and CDR2 sequences are LNHDA and SQIVND (reference sequence). The CDR3 is made up of 14 amino acids, end residues included. The CDR3 region is CASTSGGYNQPQHF.

This chain uses TRBV11-2 with TRBJ2-7; the D gene is possibly TRBD2 (6 bases). The germline gives CDR1 SGHAT, CDR2 FQNNGV. The CDR3 runs 18 residues. V was trimmed by 0 bases and J by 2 bases, leaving 20 bases between them. CDR3 DNA: TGTGCCAGCAGCTTAGAGCGCGGGACCGACAACTTACCCTACGAGCAGTACTTC. Residues: CASSLERGTDNLPYEQYF.

This clone has ten or more counts. J is TRBJ1-2 and V is TRBV5-1; 9 nucleotides agree with TRBD1. With 4 bases clipped from V and 6 bases from J, the junction kept 7 bases outside the gene matches. Looked up from germline, CDR1 is SGHRS and CDR2 is YFSETQ. The CDR3 covers 14 residues. As DNA, the CDR3 is TGCGCCAGCAGCCCCGGGACAGGGCACCATGGCTACACCTTC. This sequence encodes CASSPGTGHHGYTF. The full variable domain, its missing parts supplied by reference TRBV5-1 and TRBJ1-2, is KAGVTQTPRYLIKTRGQQVTLSCSPISGHRSVSWYQQTPGQGLQFLFEYFSETQRNKGNFPGRFSGRQFSNSRSEMNVSTLELGDSALYLCASSPGTGHHGYTFGSGTRLTVV.

This clone came up a few times. The V and J genes are TRBV27 and TRBJ1-2, with TRBD1 identical over 7 bases. The CDR3 sequence is 13 residues long. Germline V lookup: CDR1 MNHEY, CDR2 SMNVEV (reference sequence). The junction had 9 bases not matched to a gene; V was cut back by 6 bases and J by 8 bases. The CDR3 DNA is TGTGCCAGCAGGCCCGGGGGACAGCTAGGCTACACCTTC. It specifies CASRPGGQLGYTF.

With regard to this clone: The same CDR3 also results from other DNA sequences found in this sample. The chain combines TRBV7-3 with TRBJ2-1; unclear D gene. The V end lost 0 bases, the J end lost 4 bases, and 7 bases lay between the germline ends. Germline CDR1 reads SGHTA; CDR2 reads FQGTGA. There are 14 residues in the CDR3. The CDR3 nucleotides are TGTGCCAGCAGCTTAACGCGTGATTACAATGAGCAGTTCTTC. It codes for CASSLTRDYNEQFF.

This chain uses TRBV5-1 with TRBJ1-1; 8 bases are a match to TRBD1. V gave up 4 bases and J gave up 0 bases; unmatched junction bases: 5. Germline V CDR1 and CDR2: SGHRS, YFSETQ. This CDR3 contains 15 residues. In nucleotides, the CDR3 is TGCGCCAGCAGCGCCGGACAGGGTATGAACACTGAAGCTTTCTTT. Its translation is CASSAGQGMNTEAFF.

The rearrangement uses TRBV19 and TRBJ1-3, with 9 bases matching TRBD1. The CDR3 has 19 residues. CDR1 is LNHDA and CDR2 is SQIVND in the germline V gene (reference sequence). Germline trimming cut 5 bases from V and 2 bases from J; bases unmatched to any gene: 16. The CDR3 sequence is CASSLVRDRVGVTGNTIYF. The CDR3 DNA reads TGTGCCAGTAGTCTCGTCCGGGACAGGGTTGGCGTAACTGGAAACACCATATATTTT.

J is TRBJ2-1 and V is TRBV6-2 or TRBV6-3; 8 nucleotides line up with TRBD1. The germline V gene has CDR1 MNHEY and CDR2 SVGEGT. The CDR3 has 18 amino acids. Trimming cost V 4 bases and J 6 bases; bases outside gene matches: 17. CDR3 in amino acids: CASSSGRGDRKASNEQFF. The DNA of the CDR3 is TGTGCCAGCAGTTCGGGTCGAGGGGACAGGAAGGCCTCCAATGAGCAGTTCTTC.

The chain links TRBV6-6 to TRBJ1-2; weak D call: TRBD1 (5 bases). CDR1 and CDR2 from the germline V gene are MNHNY and SVGAGI (reference sequence). The CDR3 sequence is 12 residues long. Trimming pared 7 bases from V and 13 bases from J, leaving 19 bases between. The CDR3 nucleotides are TGTGCCAGCACCACATTGAACCGGGACTTCACCTTC. Encoded protein: CASTTLNRDFTF.

The J gene is TRBJ1-5, the V gene TRBV2, with D tentatively TRBD1 (5 bases). Germline V gene sequence: CDR1 SNHLY, CDR2 FYNNEI. The CDR3 covers 14 residues. V lost 4 bases and J 4 bases, leaving 11 bases between the germline ends. The CDR3 sequence: CASSVGGVNQPQHF. Written as DNA, the CDR3 is TGTGCCAGCAGTGTGGGGGGGGTAAATCAGCCCCAGCATTTT.

The V gene is TRBV28, the J gene TRBJ2-7; 9 nucleotides agree with TRBD1. The trim removed 4 bases at V and 4 bases at J, leaving 8 bases unmatched. CDR1 and CDR2 (germline): MDHEN, SYDVKM. The CDR3 totals 15 residues. CDR3: CASSSPGQGGYEQYF. The CDR3 region has the DNA TGTGCCAGCAGTTCACCGGGACAGGGAGGATACGAGCAGTACTTC.

The rearrangement uses TRBV28 and TRBJ2-1; TRBD2 matches at 15 bases. This CDR3 is built from 15 residues. Trimming took 6 bases from V and 7 from J; bases not matched to a gene: 4. Per germline, CDR1 MDHEN and CDR2 SYDVKM. The CDR3 loop is CASSPGLAGGNEQFF. CDR3 bases: TGTGCCAGCAGCCCTGGACTAGCGGGAGGGAATGAGCAGTTCTTC.

This clone was observed once. This sample also contains other DNA sequences that code for the same CDR3. V usage is TRBV7-9 and J usage is TRBJ2-7; D gene uncertain. Trimming took 4 bases from V and 4 from J, leaving 5 bases between them. Germline V gene data show CDR1 as SEHNR and CDR2 as FQNEAQ (reference sequence). The CDR3 consists of 11 residues. DNA of the CDR3: TGTGCCAGCAGCTCGGTATACGAGCAGTACTTC. Translation: CASSSVYEQYF.

The chain recombines TRBV7-9 with TRBJ1-2, with unresolved D. CDR1 is SEHNR and CDR2 is FQNEAQ in the germline V gene (reference sequence). The CDR3 extends over 15 amino acids. Trimming cost V 5 bases and J 3 bases, with 16 bases left between them. In nucleotides, the CDR3 is TGTGCCAGCAGCCCCCCGGAGCCGAGGGACTATGGCTACACCTTC. Protein sequence: CASSPPEPRDYGYTF.

The CDR3 DNA reads as TGTGCCAGCAGCCCCGGGACAGGGGAGGGCTACACCTTC. This gives the protein CASSPGTGEGYTF. This chain connects TRBV13 to TRBJ1-2; 10 nucleotides agree with TRBD1. Germline V gene data show CDR1 as PRHDT and CDR2 as FYEKMQ (reference sequence). This CDR3 spans 13 amino acids. The ends lost 5 bases at V and 8 bases at J; junction bases unmatched: 5.

The chain employs TRBV30 and TRBJ2-3; TRBD2 is a possible D gene (6 bases). Germline CDR1 is GTSNPN and CDR2 is SVGIG (reference sequence). The CDR3 sequence is 14 residues long. V was pared by 2 bases and J by 2 bases, with 11 bases between. The CDR3 bases are TGTGCCTGGAGTCGGGAGCGGCACACAGATACGCAGTATTTT. It yields the protein CAWSRERHTDTQYF.

This clone was counted between two and nine times. The chain combines TRBV19 with TRBJ1-1; TRBD1 matches 8 bases. The J segment lost 5 bases and the V segment lost 5 bases, leaving 10 bases of the junction unmatched. The CDR3 extends over 15 amino acids. CDR1 is LNHDA and CDR2 is SQIVND in the germline V gene (reference sequence). The CDR3: CASSASTGERTEAFF. The CDR3 DNA sequence: TGTGCCAGTAGTGCCTCGACAGGGGAGCGGACTGAAGCTTTCTTT.

The table lists this clone with a count of one. The V and J genes are TRBV6-5 and TRBJ2-1, with 7 bases lining up with TRBD2. The length of the CDR3 is 14 residues. V lost 0 bases to trimming and J lost 7 bases; unmatched junction nucleotides: 3. Germline V gene lookup returns CDR1 MNHEY and CDR2 SVGAGI. The CDR3 is CASSYSGTKNEQFF. CDR3 sequence (DNA): TGTGCCAGCAGTTACTCGGGGACTAAAAATGAGCAGTTCTTC.

This clone was counted only a few times. The V gene is TRBV6-4, the J gene TRBJ2-1; 12 bases are shared with TRBD2. In germline, CDR1 is MRHNA, CDR2 SNTAGT. CDR3 length: 16 residues. J was trimmed by 8 bases and V by 0 bases; bases with no gene match: 5. CDR3 residues: CASSDSASGGAHEQFF. CDR3 bases: TGTGCCAGCAGTGACTCGGCTAGCGGGGGGGCCCATGAGCAGTTCTTC.

In its sample, this clone was seen a few times. An end of the junction does not agree with germline; a read error may underlie this. V gene TRBV7-3 combines with J gene TRBJ2-3; 7 bases are a match to TRBD1. CDR3 length: 16 residues. Germline V gene lookup returns CDR1 SGHTA and CDR2 FQGTGA. CDR3 bases: TGTGCCAGCAGTTTAACCGGGACAGTTAGCACAGATACGCAGTATTTT. Translated, it gives CASSLTGTVSTDTQYF.

The chain is built from TRBV9 and TRBJ2-6, with 10 bases identical to TRBD1. V lost 3 bases and J lost 5; bases outside the gene matches: 5. This CDR3 is 16 amino acids long. Germline values: CDR1 SGDLS, CDR2 YYNGEE. In DNA form, the CDR3 reads TGTGCCAGCAGCGGAGACAGGGGGCGACGGGCCAACGTCCTGACTTTC. It codes for CASSGDRGRRANVLTF.